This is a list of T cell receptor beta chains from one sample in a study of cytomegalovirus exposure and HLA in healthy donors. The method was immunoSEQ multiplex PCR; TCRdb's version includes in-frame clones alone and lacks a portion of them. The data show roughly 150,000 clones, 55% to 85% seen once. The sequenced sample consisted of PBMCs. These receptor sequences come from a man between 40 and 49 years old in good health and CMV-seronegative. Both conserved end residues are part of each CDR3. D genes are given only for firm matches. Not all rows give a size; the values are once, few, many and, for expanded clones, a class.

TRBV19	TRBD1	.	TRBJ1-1	CASSRGTGGTEAFF	TGTGCCAGTAGTAGGGGGACAGGGGGCACTGAAGCTTTCTTT
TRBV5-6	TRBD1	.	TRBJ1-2	CASHRGDRAWTGYTF	TGTGCCAGCCATAGGGGGGACAGGGCGTGGACTGGCTACACCTTC
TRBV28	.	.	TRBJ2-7	CASSQAGQSYEQYF	TGTGCCAGCTCCCAAGCTGGGCAGTCCTACGAGCAGTACTTC
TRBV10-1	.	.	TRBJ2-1	CASSEKATDEQFF	TGCGCCAGCAGTGAGAAAGCGACTGATGAGCAGTTCTTC
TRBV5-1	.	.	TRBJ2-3	CASSLEGSVDTQYF	TGCGCCAGCAGCCTGGAGGGTAGCGTCGATACGCAGTATTTT
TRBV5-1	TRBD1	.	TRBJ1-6	CASSSGQGHSPLHF	TGCGCCAGCAGCTCGGGACAGGGACATTCACCCCTCCACTTT
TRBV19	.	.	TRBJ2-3	CASSETVSTDTQYF	TGTGCCAGTAGTGAGACAGTGAGCACAGATACGCAGTATTTT
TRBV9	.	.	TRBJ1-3	CASSSVDTIYF	TGTGCCAGCAGCAGTGTAGACACCATATATTTT
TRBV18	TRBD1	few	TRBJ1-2	CASSPGQANYGYPF	TGTGCCAGCTCACCAGGACAGGCTAACTATGGCTACCCCTTC
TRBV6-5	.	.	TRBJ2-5	CASSYSNSETQYF	TGTGCCAGCAGTTACTCCAACTCAGAGACCCAGTACTTC
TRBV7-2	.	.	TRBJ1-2	CASSLAMHGAGGYTF	TGTGCCAGCAGCTTAGCCATGCACGGAGCTGGTGGCTACACCTTC
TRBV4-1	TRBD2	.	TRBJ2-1	CASSQDHLAGDNEQFF	TGCGCCAGCAGCCAAGATCACCTAGCGGGAGACAATGAGCAGTTCTTC
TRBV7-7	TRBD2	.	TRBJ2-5	CASSRRAGREETQYF	TGTGCCAGCAGCCGACGGGCGGGGAGGGAGGAGACCCAGTACTTC
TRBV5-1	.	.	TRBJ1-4	CASRQLGLSLATNEKLFF	TGCGCCAGCCGCCAGCTCGGACTCTCCCTTGCAACTAATGAAAAACTGTTTTTT
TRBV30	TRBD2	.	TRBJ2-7	CAWSTGLAGTYEQYF	TGTGCCTGGAGTACGGGGCTAGCGGGAACCTACGAGCAGTACTTC
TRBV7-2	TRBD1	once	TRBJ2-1	CASSRPGQGSNEQFF	TGTGCCAGCAGCCGGCCCGGACAGGGCTCCAATGAGCAGTTCTTC
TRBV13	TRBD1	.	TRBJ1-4	CASSLGYRGQGVELFF	TGTGCCAGCAGCTTAGGGTATAGGGGACAGGGCGTAGAACTGTTTTTT
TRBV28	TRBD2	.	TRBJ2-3	CASSLGFRGAQYF	TGTGCCAGCAGTTTGGGATTTCGGGGGGCGCAGTATTTT
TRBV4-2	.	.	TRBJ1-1	CASSPLQGRDTEAFF	TGTGCCAGCAGCCCATTACAGGGAAGGGACACTGAAGCTTTCTTT
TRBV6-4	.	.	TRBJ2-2	CASGTRTGELFF	TGTGCCAGCGGAACTAGAACCGGGGAGCTGTTTTTT
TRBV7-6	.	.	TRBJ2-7	CASSRRYAMLNEQYF	TGTGCCAGCAGCCGCCGCTATGCCATGCTTAACGAGCAGTACTTC
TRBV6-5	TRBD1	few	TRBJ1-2	CASSYSRGQGGYTF	TGTGCCAGCAGTTATAGTAGGGGGCAGGGTGGCTACACCTTC
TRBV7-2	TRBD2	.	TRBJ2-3	CASSLVGGSSSTDTQYF	TGTGCCAGCAGCTTAGTAGGCGGGAGTTCTAGCACAGATACGCAGTATTTT
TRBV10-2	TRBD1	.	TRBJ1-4	CASRESYRGVHEKLFF	TGCGCCAGCAGGGAATCTTACAGGGGGGTACATGAAAAACTGTTTTTT
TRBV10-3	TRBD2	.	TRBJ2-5	CAISASTSGNQETQYF	TGTGCCATCAGTGCTTCGACTAGCGGGAACCAAGAGACCCAGTACTTC
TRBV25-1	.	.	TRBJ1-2	CASRGGSYGYTF	TGTGCCTCGCGGGGGGGTTCGTATGGCTACACCTTC
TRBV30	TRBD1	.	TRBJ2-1	CAWSVRGQDLDEQFF	TGTGCCTGGAGTGTACGGGGACAGGACCTCGATGAGCAGTTCTTC